This TCR beta chain was profiled in a study of cytomegalovirus exposure and HLA in healthy donors. Findings and limits, study-wide: HLA alleles showed associations with some 15,000 TCR beta sequences in a later analysis, at a 0.05 false discovery rate. A further, later analysis showed that HLA-associated TCR beta chains (compared with equally common others) were more clonally expanded.

Primers for the PCR totalled 60 Vbeta and 13 Jbeta. Profiled with immunoSEQ multiplex PCR; TCRdb holds only in-frame clones, not every one. The data contain about 130,000 clones, roughly four fifths of them seen just once; the ten biggest clones take up approximately 10%. Comment on this clone: Its antigen is currently unknown.

Though nominally healthy at sampling, donors likely had unrecorded immune exposures. The CDR3 length is 13 residues. Trimming left V 5 bases short and J 2 bases short, with 11 bases between. Germline V gives CDR1 GTSNPN, CDR2 SVGIG (reference sequence). The chain is built from TRBV30 and TRBJ2-3; possible D gene TRBD1, 5 bases. Material: PBMCs. This clonotype was obtained from a male donor in good health and CMV-seropositive. The CDR3 here is CAWAPGNTDTQYF. The CDR3 DNA reads as TGTGCCTGGGCCCCAGGGAACACAGATACGCAGTATTTT. The entire variable domain, with the rest obtained from reference TRBV30 and TRBJ2-3, is as follows: SQTIHQWPATLVQPVGSPLSLECTVEGTSNPNLYWYRQAAGRGLQLLFYSVGIGQISSEVPQNLSASRPQDRQFILSSKKLLLSDSGFYLCAWAPGNTDTQYFGPGTRLTVL.